The entry below describes one T cell receptor beta chain. The source of the sample is a study of technical replicates of blood from a few donors. Sequenced by immunoSEQ multiplex PCR; TCRdb stores in-frame clones only, minus some. The data show tens of thousands of clones, 90% seen once. CDR3 length: 14 amino acids. The germline gives CDR1 SGHTA, CDR2 FQGNSA. V lost 10 bases and J lost 1, with 16 bases in between. The chain carries TRBV7-2 and TRBJ1-1, with D tentatively TRBD1 (5 bases). The sequenced sample consisted of PBMCs. The TCR was taken from a human donor in good health. Some clones in this sample may be carry-over from other donors' samples. CDR3 nucleotides: TGTGCCACCAACGGGGCGGGATGGAACACTGAAGCTTTCTTT. This encodes CATNGAGWNTEAFF.